What follows is one T cell receptor (beta chain) and its context. The CDR3 runs to 14 residues. Germline assignment: CDR1 MDHEN and CDR2 SYDVKM. The ends lost 1 base at V and 5 bases at J; junction bases unmatched: 2. The data originate from a study of shared clonotypes between healthy human individuals. On the study more broadly: The study drew on a couple of women and three men aged 18 to 49 as donors.

Naive CD8 populations comprised CD45RO-negative cells positively selected for CCR7, excluding terminally differentiated effector memory CD45RA+ cells. Produced via immunoSEQ multiplex PCR; TCRdb's table is partial and in-frame only. The sample includes more than 2 million clones, just under 95% of them seen just once. The receptor was isolated from a man aged 18-30 years in good health. Some clones in this sample may be carry-over from other donors' samples. This rearrangement joins TRBV28 to TRBJ2-5; TRBD2 matches 9 bases. Sequenced sample: naive CD8+ T cells from PBMCs. The CDR3 nucleotides read TGTGCCAGCAGTTTATTAGCGGGAGTCGAGACCCAGTACTTC. Residues: CASSLLAGVETQYF.